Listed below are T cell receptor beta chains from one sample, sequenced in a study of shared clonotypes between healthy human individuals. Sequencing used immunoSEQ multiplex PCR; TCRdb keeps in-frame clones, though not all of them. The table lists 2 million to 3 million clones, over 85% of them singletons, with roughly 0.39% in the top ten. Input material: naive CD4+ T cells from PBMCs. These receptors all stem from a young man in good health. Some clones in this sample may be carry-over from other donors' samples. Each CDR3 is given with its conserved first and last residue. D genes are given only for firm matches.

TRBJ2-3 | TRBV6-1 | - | CASKIQGSTDTQYF
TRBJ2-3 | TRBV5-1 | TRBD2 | CASSFGSGSVDTQYF
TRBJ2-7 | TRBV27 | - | CASSFSYEQYF
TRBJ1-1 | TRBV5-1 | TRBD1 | CASSFGDRIYEAFF
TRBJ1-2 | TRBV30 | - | CACVRRVAGYGYTF
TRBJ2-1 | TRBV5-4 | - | CASSFTGRGSLSYNEQFF
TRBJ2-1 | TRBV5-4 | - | CASSLAGAGGYNEQFF
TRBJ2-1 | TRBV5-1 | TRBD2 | CASSFIAGAYNEQFF
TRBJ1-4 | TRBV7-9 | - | CASSSGASNEKLFF
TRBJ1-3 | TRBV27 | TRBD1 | CASSPRQGASGNTIYF
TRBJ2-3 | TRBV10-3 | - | CAISGGLDTQYF
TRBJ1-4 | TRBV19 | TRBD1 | CASREDRGREKLFF
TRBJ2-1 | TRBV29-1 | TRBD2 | CSGGGTGNYNEQFF
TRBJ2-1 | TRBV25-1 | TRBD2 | CASRMRAGGPNEQFF
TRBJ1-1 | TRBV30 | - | CAWTALTSYTEAFF
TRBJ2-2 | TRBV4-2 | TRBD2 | CASSQGLAGVSGELFF
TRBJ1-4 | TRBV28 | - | CASSSRRASNEKLFF
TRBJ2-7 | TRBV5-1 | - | CASSLGHSAYLSYEQYF
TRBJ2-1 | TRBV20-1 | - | CSASTRTEQFF
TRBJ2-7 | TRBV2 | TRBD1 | CASSTYRGYEQYF
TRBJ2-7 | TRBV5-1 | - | CASSLVTGRHEQYF
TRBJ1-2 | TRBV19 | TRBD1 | CASSIGGQSSACTF
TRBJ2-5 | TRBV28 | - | CASSLVFRGETQYF
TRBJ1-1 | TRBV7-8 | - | CASSLSGYGTEAFF
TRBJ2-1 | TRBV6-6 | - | CASLGASSSYNEQFF
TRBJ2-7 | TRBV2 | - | CASSEGTFYPYEQYF
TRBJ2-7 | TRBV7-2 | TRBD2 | CASSKTSGDYEQYF
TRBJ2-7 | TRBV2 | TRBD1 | CASSGTASTSYEQYF
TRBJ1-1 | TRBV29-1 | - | CSVKTVNTEAFF
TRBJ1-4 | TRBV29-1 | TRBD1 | CSVGQVEKLFF
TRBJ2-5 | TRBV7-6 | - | CASSHNHRGRGETQYF
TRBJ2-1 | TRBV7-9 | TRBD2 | CASSPGGSGGVSVGQFF
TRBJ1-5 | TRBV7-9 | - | CASSLGQGLDSNQPQHF
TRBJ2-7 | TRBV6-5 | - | CASTYGYEQYF
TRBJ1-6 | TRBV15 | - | CATSRVASGLNSPLHF
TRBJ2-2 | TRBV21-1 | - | CASSSPNTGELFF
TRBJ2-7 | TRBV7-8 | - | CASSWGPEKGQYF
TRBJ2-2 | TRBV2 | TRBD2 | CASSREGVSTGELFF
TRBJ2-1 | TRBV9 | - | CASSVVARSNEQFF
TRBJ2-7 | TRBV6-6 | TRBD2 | CASSGGGRGTYEQYF
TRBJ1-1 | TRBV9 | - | CASSVRGLLNTEAFF
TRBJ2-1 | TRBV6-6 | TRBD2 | CASSSERERYNEQFF
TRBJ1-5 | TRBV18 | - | CASSPPGPGAHQPQHF
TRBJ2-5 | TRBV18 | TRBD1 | CASSSGTGRETQYF
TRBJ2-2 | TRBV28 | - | CASSTGTHTGELFF
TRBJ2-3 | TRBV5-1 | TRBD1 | CASSFAGTGVGDTQYF